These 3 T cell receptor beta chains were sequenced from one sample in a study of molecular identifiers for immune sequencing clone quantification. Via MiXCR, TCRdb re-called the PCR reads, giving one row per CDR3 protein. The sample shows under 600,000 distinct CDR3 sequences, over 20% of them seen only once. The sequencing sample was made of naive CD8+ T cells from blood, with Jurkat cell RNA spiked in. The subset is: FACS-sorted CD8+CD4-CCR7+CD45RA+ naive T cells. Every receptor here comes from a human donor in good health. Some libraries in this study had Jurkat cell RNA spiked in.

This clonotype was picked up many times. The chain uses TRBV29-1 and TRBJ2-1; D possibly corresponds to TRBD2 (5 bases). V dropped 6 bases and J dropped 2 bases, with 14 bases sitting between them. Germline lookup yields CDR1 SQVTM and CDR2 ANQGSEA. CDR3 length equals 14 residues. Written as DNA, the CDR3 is TGCAGCGTGGCCGGGATTCAAGCCTACAATGAGCAGTTCTTC. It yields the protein CSVAGIQAYNEQFF.

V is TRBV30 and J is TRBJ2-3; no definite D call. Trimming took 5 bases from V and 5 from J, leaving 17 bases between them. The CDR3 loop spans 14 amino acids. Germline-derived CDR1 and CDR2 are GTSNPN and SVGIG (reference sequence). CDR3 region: CAWGSDPYQDTQYF. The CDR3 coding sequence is TGTGCCTGGGGATCGGACCCCTACCAAGATACGCAGTATTTT. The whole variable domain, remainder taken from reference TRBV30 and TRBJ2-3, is SQTIHQWPATLVQPVGSPLSLECTVEGTSNPNLYWYRQAAGRGLQLLFYSVGIGQISSEVPQNLSASRPQDRQFILSSKKLLLSDSGFYLCAWGSDPYQDTQYFGPGTRLTVL.

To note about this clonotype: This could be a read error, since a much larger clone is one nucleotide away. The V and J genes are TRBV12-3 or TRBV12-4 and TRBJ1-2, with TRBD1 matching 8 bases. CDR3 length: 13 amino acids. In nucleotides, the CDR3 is TGTGCCAGCAGGTTAGGGACAGGTCGTGGCTACACCTTC. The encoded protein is CASRLGTGRGYTF.